This TCR beta chain was sequenced in a study of T cell changes during pregnancy in multiple sclerosis. V lost 1 base and J 3 bases, leaving 3 bases between the germline ends. The germline gives CDR1 DFQATT, CDR2 SNEGSKA (reference sequence). The CDR3 is made up of 11 amino acids. Clones were read by immunoSEQ multiplex PCR, and TCRdb kept only the in-frame ones, dropping some. The data hold 55,000 to 70,000 clones, with 85% to 95% observed a single time. The V call is TRBV20-1, the J call TRBJ1-1; D remains ambiguous. The specimen comprised CD8+ T cells from peripheral blood mononuclear cells, sampled in the third trimester of pregnancy. The source of this sequence is a female donor in good health, enrolled as a control in a pregnancy study. The CDR3 is CSARGHTEAFF. Here the CDR3 DNA reads TGCAGTGCTAGAGGGCACACTGAAGCTTTCTTT.